Listed below are T cell receptor beta chains from one sample, sequenced in a study of CXCR3-negative and CXCR3-positive naive CD8 T cells. TCRdb reprocessed the 5' RACE reads and reports one entry per CDR3 protein, with no DNA. Its table lists fewer than 80,000 distinct CDR3 sequences. The specimen was naive CXCR3- CD8+ T cells from blood. All receptors derive from a human donor in good health. Some clones in this sample may be carry-over from other donors' samples. The CDR3 runs from the conserved cysteine through the conserved F or W.

length: 14
J: TRBJ2-1
V: TRBV29-1
CDR3: CSATGTSPPNEQFF

length: 17
J: TRBJ2-3
V: TRBV7-9
CDR3: CASSSDRLAVDTDTQYF

length: 19
J: TRBJ2-3
V: TRBV12-3/TRBV12-4
CDR3: CASSKPPGDGAAGTDTQYF

length: 16
J: TRBJ2-2
V: TRBV6-2/TRBV6-3
CDR3: CASSYRAGGNTGELFF

length: 13
J: TRBJ2-7
V: TRBV28
CDR3: CATRGDSSYEQYF

length: 16
J: TRBJ2-1
V: TRBV18
CDR3: CASSLTGTQGLNEQFF

length: 14
J: TRBJ1-2
V: TRBV20-1
CDR3: CSARDRTRVYGYTF

length: 16
J: TRBJ2-7
V: TRBV29-1
CDR3: CSVAVRQETMTYEQYF

length: 15
J: TRBJ2-3
V: TRBV7-9
CDR3: CASSFLTALTDTQYF

length: 15
J: TRBJ2-1
V: TRBV29-1
CDR3: CSVEALAGGPNEQFF